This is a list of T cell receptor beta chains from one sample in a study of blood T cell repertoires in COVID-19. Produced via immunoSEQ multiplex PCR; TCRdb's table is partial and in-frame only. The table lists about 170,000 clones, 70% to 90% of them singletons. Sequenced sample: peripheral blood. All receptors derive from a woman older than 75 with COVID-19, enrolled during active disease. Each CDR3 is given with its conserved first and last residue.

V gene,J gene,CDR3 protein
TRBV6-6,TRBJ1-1,CASSYPEMNTEAFF
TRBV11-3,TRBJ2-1,CASSPHFAYNEQFF
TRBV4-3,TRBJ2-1,CASSQEPGYNEQFF
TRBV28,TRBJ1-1,CASSLGLNTEAFF
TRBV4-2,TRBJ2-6,CASSQGTESGANVLTF
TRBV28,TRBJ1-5,CASSPRWTGNQPQHF
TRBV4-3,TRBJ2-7,CASSHARLGQRTGNEQYF
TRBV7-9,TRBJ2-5,CASSLGGTLYQETQYF
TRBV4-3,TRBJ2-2,CASSQDPSGSTSGGELFF
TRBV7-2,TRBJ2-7,CASSFSSTGNEQYF
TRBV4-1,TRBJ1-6,CASSREETGGNNSPLHF
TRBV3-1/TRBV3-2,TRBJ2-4,CASSQDPGSGNIQYF
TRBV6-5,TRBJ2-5,CASRAGGIGETQYF
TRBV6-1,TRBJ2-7,CASSEVPTGLHEQYF
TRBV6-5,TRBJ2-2,CASRPSSGGAGELFF
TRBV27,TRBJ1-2,CASSTGTGIFRGYTF
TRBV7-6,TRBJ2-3,CASRPGLAGGRTDTQYF
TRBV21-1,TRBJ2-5,CASSKERASGLTQYF
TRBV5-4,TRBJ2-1,CASSLTLVDSNEQFF
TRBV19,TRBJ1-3,CASSPGGKRGSGNTIYF
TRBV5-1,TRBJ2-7,CASRTGSGPYEQYF
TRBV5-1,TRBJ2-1,CASSLGAVSDEQFF
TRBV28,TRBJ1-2,CASSPSQRSYGYTF
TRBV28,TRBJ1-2,CASSLGSLRGGYTF
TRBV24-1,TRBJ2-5,CATSGSGRETQYF
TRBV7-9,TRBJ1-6,CASSLGGLGNSPLHF
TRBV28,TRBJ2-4,CASSLAGGASGIQYF
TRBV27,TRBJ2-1,CASSNRDTSYNEQFF
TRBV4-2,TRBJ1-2,CASSQGQTGGGYTF
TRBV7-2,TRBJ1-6,CASSTNRVNSPLHF
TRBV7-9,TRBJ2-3,CASSLEAASTDTQYF
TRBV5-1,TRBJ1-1,CASSLWDTNTEAFF
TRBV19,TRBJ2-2,CASIPWQGYTGELFF
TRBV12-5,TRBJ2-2,CASGLGLGQGVPGELFF
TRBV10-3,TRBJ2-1,CAIRPGLAGGHEQFF
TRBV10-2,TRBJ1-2,CASRGTGNGYTF
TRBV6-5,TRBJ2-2,CASMRENTGELFF
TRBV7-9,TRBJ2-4,CASSTTTGIDTKNIQYF
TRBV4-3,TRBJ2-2,CASSQVLAIGELFF
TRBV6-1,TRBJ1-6,CASSEGQGGSPLHF
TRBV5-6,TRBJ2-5,CASSLGLAGGRYF
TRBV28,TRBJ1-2,CASSLTQGALGYGYTF
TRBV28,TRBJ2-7,CASSLTYYEQYF
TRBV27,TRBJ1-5,CASRAGVDQPQHF
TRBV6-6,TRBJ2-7,CASRRTSDSYEQYF
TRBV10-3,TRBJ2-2,CAMLRTSGNTGELFF
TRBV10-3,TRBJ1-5,CAIQGNGNQPQHF
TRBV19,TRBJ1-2,CASSTRSLGRGDYGYTF
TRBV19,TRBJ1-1,CASSRRQGGTEAFF
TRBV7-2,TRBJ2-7,CASSLTFYEQYF
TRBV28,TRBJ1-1,CASLTQGQGDMNTEAFF
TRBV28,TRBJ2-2,CASSPLAGGPTGELFF
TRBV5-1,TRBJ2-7,CASSLEGGRTYEQYF
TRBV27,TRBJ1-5,CASRGQGIQPQHF
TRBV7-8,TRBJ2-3,CASSPTPNTDTQYF
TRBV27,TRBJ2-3,CASSFSYTDTQYF